This paragraph reports one T cell receptor beta chain. Its antigen is not known. The data were produced by immunoSEQ multiplex PCR, yet TCRdb's version contains in-frame clones alone and is incomplete. The sample includes over a million clones, 70% to 80% of them seen just once. This record comes from a study of shared clonotypes between healthy human individuals. Study-wide points: About 5% was the fraction of naive CD4 clonotypes found shared across a few donors. Generation probabilities were higher for clonotypes shared across all four sorted-subset donors than for unshared ones.

This CDR3 spans 11 amino acids. Germline V gene data show CDR1 as SEHNR and CDR2 as FQNEAQ (reference sequence). V lost 2 bases to trimming and J lost 6 bases, with 5 bases between them. Every one of the donors was a Caucasian adult that lived in Nashville, Tennessee. The sequence came from a man aged 18-30 years in good health. Some clones in this sample may be carry-over from other donors' samples. The genes are TRBV7-9 and TRBJ2-7; D not certain. The sample consisted of memory CD4+ T cells from PBMCs. Subset here: CD45RA-negative fraction. The CDR3 DNA sequence: TGTGCCAGCAGCTTACTACGCGAGCAGTACTTC. Protein: CASSLLREQYF.